This T cell receptor beta chain was identified during a study of T cells after yellow fever vaccination. Conversion of TCR transcripts into cDNA relied on 5'RACE template switching, which added a universal primer site and UMIs. TCRdb re-called the 5' RACE reads through MiXCR, storing one row per CDR3 protein. Here the sample spans 500,000 to 650,000 distinct CDR3 sequences, roughly 12% being singletons. V shed 4 bases, J shed 5 bases, and the junction held 5 bases outside the gene matches. CDR3 length: 13 residues. Germline assignment: CDR1 SGHNT and CDR2 YYREEE (reference sequence). About this clonotype: What it binds is not known.

Points from the study as a whole: Contamination of FACS-sorted repertoires by abundant clonotypes from the bulk population could occur.

The input for sequencing was PBMCs, taken on the day of the yellow fever booster vaccination. The V gene is TRBV5-4, the J gene TRBJ2-5; TRBD1 matches at 7 bases. This clonotype was sampled from a man aged 30 to 45 who received the YFV17D yellow fever vaccine. The CDR3 protein is CASSTDRDETQYF. In DNA form, the CDR3 reads TGTGCCAGCAGCACTGACAGGGATGAGACCCAGTACTTC.